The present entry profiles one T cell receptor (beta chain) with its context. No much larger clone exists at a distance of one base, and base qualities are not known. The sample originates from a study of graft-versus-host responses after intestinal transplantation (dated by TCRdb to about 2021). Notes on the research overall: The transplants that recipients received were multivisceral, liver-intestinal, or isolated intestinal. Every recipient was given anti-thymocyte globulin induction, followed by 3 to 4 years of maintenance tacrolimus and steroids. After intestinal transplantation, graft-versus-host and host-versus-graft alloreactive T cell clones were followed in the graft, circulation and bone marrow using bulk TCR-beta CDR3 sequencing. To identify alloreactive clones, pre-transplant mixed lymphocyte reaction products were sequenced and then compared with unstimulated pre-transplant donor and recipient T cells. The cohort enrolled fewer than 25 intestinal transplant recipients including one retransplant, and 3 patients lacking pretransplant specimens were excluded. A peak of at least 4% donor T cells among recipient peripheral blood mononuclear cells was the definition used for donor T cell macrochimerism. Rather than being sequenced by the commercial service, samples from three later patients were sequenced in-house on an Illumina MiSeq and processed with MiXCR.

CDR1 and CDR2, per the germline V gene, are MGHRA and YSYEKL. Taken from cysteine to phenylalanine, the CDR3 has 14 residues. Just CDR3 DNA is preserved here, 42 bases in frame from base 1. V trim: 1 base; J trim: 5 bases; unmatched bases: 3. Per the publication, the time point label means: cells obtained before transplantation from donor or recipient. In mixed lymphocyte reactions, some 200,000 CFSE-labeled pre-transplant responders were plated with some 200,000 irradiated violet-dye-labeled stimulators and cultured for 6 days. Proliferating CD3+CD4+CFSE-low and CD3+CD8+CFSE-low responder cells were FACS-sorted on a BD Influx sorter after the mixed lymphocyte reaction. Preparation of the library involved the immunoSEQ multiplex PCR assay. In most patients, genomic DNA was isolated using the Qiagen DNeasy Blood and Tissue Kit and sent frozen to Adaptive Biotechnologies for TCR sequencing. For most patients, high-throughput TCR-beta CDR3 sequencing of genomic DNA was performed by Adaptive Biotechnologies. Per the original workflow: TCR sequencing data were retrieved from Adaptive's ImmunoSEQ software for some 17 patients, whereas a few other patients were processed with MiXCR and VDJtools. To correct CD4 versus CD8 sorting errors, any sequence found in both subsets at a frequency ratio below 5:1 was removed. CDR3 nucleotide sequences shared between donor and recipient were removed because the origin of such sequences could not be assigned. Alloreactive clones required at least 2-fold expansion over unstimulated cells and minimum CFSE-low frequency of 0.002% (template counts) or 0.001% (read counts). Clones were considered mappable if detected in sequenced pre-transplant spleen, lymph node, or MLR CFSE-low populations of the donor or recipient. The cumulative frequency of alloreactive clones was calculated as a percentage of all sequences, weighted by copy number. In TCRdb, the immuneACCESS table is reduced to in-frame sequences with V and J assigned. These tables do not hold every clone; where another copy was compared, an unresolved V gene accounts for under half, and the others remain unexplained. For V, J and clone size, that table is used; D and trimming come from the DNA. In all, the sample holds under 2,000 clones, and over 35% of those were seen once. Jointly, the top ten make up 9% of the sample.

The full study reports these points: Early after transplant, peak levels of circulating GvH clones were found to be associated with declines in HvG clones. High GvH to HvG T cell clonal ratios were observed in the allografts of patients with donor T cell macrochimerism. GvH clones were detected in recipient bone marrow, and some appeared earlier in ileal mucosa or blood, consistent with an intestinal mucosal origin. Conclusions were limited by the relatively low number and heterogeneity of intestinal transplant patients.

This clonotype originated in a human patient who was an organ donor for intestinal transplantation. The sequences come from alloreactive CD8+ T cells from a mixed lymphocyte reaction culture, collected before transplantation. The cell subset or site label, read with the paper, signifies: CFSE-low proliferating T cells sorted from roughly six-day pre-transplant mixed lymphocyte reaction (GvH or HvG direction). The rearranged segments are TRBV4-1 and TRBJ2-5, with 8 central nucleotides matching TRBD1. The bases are TGCGCCAGCAGCCAAGGCAGGGGGCGGGAGACCCAGTACTTC. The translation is CASSQGRGRETQYF.